The clone carrying this T cell receptor (beta chain) appeared many times. Its antigen is not identified. This specimen comes from a study of CD8 T cells in ankylosing spondylitis. The ends were cut back, 1 base at V and 3 bases at J, with 16 bases in the middle. The germline V gene encodes CDR1 SGHRS and CDR2 YFSETQ. CDR3 length equals 16 residues. The study's findings and limits: A subset of motif variants has previously been described in the synovial fluid and blood of reactive arthritis. Seemingly characteristic of ankylosing spondylitis blood was a TCR beta motif consisting of under 10 highly homologous variants.

TCRdb re-called the 5' RACE reads through MiXCR, storing one row per CDR3 protein. Among under 400,000 distinct CDR3 sequences listed, around 10% were seen once. Source material: blood, either unsorted or a sorted T cell fraction (not recorded which). The receptor comes from a female donor with ankylosing spondylitis or in good health (not recorded which). The chain couples TRBV5-1 to TRBJ1-1; possible D gene TRBD1, 5 bases. The CDR3 nucleotides read TGCGCCAGCAGCTTGCGGCCGGGACTGTTGGACACTGAAGCTTTCTTT. This gives the protein CASSLRPGLLDTEAFF. Filled out from reference TRBV5-1 and TRBJ1-1, the complete variable domain reads KAGVTQTPRYLIKTRGQQVTLSCSPISGHRSVSWYQQTPGQGLQFLFEYFSETQRNKGNFPGRFSGRQFSNSRSEMNVSTLELGDSALYLCASSLRPGLLDTEAFFGQGTRLTVV.